This section outlines one T cell receptor (beta chain) sequence together with its context. Its antigen remains unidentified. Germline is not matched at one junction end, which may reflect a read error. Germline V gene data show CDR1 as DFQATT and CDR2 as SNEGSKA (reference sequence). CDR3 length equals 14 residues. The data originate from a study of T-cell memory formation after mild COVID-19. Study observations and caveats: Second-wave clones reaching peak frequency on day 37 lacked confirmed SARS-CoV-2 specificity. CD4+ clones that contracted lay mainly in CM and EM; CD8+ ones lay in EMRA.

TCRdb processed the 5' RACE reads anew with MiXCR; each CDR3 protein has one entry. The repertoire has roughly 580,000 distinct CDR3 sequences, roughly 18% of them found once; the top ten carry about 12%. This rearrangement joins TRBV20-1 to TRBJ2-7, with D perhaps matching TRBD2 (5 bases). This TCR was sampled from an adult woman who had mild COVID-19 (a few samples of this study predate the infection). Cell type and time point are not known. The sequencing input was PBMCs or a T cell subset sorted from them (not recorded which). The CDR3 loop is CSARGLETDRDNEF. In nucleotides, the CDR3 is TGCAGTGCTAGAGGGTTAGAGACTGATCGGGATAACGAATTC.